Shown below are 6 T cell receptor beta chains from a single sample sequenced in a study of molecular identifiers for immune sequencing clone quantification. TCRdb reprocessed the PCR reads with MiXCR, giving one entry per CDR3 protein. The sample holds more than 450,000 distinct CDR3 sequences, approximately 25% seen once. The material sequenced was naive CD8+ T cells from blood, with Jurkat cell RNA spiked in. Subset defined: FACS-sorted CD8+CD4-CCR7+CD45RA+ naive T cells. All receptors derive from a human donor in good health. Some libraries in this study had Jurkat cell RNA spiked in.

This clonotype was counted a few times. The CDR3 DNA sequence: TGTGCCAGCAAGAGACAGGGGCGAAAAACCTACGAGCAGTACTTC. It is translated as CASKRQGRKTYEQYF. This chain connects TRBV21-1 to TRBJ2-7; the DNA was not used to check the table's D call, TRBD1. TRBV21-1 is flagged as a pseudogene. The CDR3 covers 15 residues.

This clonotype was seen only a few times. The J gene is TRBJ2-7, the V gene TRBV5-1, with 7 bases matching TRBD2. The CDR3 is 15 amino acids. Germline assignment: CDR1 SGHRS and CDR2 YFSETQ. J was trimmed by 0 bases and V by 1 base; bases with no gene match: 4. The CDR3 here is CASSLWGGGSYEQYF. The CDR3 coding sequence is TGCGCCAGCAGCTTGTGGGGCGGGGGCTCCTACGAGCAGTACTTC. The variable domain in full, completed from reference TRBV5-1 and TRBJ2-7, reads KAGVTQTPRYLIKTRGQQVTLSCSPISGHRSVSWYQQTPGQGLQFLFEYFSETQRNKGNFPGRFSGRQFSNSRSEMNVSTLELGDSALYLCASSLWGGGSYEQYFGPGTRLTVT.

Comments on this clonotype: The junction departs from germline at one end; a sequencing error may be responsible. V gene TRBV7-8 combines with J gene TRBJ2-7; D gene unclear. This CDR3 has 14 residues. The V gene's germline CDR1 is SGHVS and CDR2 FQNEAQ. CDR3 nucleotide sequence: TGTGCCAGCAGCTTAGGGGCAGGTTCCTACGCGCAGTACTTC. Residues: CASSLGAGSYAQYF.

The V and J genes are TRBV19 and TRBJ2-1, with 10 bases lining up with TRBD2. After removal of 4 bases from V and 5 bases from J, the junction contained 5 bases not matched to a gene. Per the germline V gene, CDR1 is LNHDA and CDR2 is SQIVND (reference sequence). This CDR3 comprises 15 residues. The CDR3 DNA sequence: TGTGCCAGTAGTACGTGGACTAGCGGAAACAATGAGCAGTTCTTC. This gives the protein CASSTWTSGNNEQFF.

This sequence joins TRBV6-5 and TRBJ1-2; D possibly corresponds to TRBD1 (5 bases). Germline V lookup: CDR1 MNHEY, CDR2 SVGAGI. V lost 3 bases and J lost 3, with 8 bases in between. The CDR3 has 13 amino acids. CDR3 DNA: TGTGCCAGCAGTTATGGGGGATACTATGGCTACACCTTC. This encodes CASSYGGYYGYTF.

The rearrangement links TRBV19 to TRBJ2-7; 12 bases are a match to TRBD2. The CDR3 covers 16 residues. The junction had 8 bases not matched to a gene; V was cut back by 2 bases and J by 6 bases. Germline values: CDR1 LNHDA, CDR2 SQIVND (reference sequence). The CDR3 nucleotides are TGTGCCAGTAGTATACCGTCACTAGCGGGAGGACGCGAGCAGTACTTC. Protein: CASSIPSLAGGREQYF.